Listed here are 27 T cell receptor beta chains from one sample, sequenced in a study of cytomegalovirus exposure and HLA in healthy donors. PCR primers comprised 60 Vbeta and 13 Jbeta primers. TCRdb keeps only in-frame clones here, not all; method: immunoSEQ multiplex PCR. The repertoire consists of tens of thousands of clones, with 35% to 55% occurring once and the leading ten covering roughly 2%. The specimen was PBMCs. The receptors originated from a woman between 45 and 65 years old in good health and CMV-seronegative.

The chain combines TRBV7-9 with TRBJ1-4, with D tentatively TRBD1 (6 bases). Germline lookup yields CDR1 SEHNR and CDR2 FQNEAQ (reference sequence). V lost 2 bases, J lost 2 bases, and 6 bases lay in between. The CDR3 length is 14 residues. CDR3 in amino acids: CASSLQGTNEKLFF. DNA for the CDR3: TGTGCCAGCAGCTTACAGGGGACTAATGAAAAACTGTTTTTT.

The chain joins TRBV2 to TRBJ1-5; 9 nucleotides line up with TRBD1. Germline V lookup: CDR1 SNHLY, CDR2 FYNNEI. The CDR3 runs to 14 residues. Trimming at V came to 6 bases and at J to 7 bases, leaving 7 bases not matched to a gene. The CDR3 nucleotides are TGTGCCAGCAGACGACAGGGGGATAGGCAGCCCCAGCATTTT. Translated, it gives CASRRQGDRQPQHF.

This chain connects TRBV2 to TRBJ1-4, with D maybe TRBD1 (6 bases). The CDR3 runs 13 residues. Germline V gene sequence: CDR1 SNHLY, CDR2 FYNNEI. The V gene lost 6 bases and the J gene lost 8 bases, with 13 bases spanning the gap. The CDR3 loop reads CASRSGVREKLFF. Written as DNA, the CDR3 is TGTGCCAGCAGGTCAGGGGTCCGGGAAAAACTGTTTTTT.

There are a few counts of this clone. The chain uses TRBV2 and TRBJ2-5; D may be TRBD2 (6 bases). Germline V gene sequence: CDR1 SNHLY, CDR2 FYNNEI. The CDR3 is 12 residues long. Trimming pared 9 bases from V and 0 bases from J, leaving 8 bases between. The CDR3 loop reads CARRDYQETQYF. The CDR3 DNA is TGTGCCAGAAGGGACTACCAAGAGACCCAGTACTTC.

This clone was found a few times. The chain links TRBV6-5 to TRBJ2-7; weak D call: TRBD2 (5 bases). Between the trimmed V and J ends, which lost 0 bases and 3 bases, there was a span of 9 bases. This CDR3 is 14 amino acids long. The germline V gene has CDR1 MNHEY and CDR2 SVGAGI. Written as DNA, the CDR3 is TGTGCCAGCAGTTACTCGAGGGCAGGCTACGAGCAGTACTTC. The encoded protein is CASSYSRAGYEQYF.

To note about this clone: The junction does not match germline at one end; this may be a read error. The gene calls are TRBV7-2 and TRBJ1-1; no clear D gene. The CDR3 is 13 amino acids. CDR1 and CDR2 (germline): SGHTA, FQGNSA. The CDR3 loop reads CASSLSGNAEAFF. Here the CDR3 DNA reads TGTGCCAGCAGCTTATCCGGGAACGCTGAAGCTTTCTTT.

DNA for the CDR3: TGTGCCAGCAGCTTAAGACAGGCCCCCTACGAGCAGTACTTC. This sequence encodes CASSLRQAPYEQYF. This chain connects TRBV13 to TRBJ2-7; perhaps TRBD1 as D (6 bases). Per germline, CDR1 PRHDT and CDR2 FYEKMQ (reference sequence). CDR3 length: 14 residues. The V gene lost 2 bases and the J gene lost 2 bases, with 10 bases spanning the gap.

This chain uses TRBV27 with TRBJ1-1; D possibly corresponds to TRBD1 (5 bases). V shed 5 bases and J shed 14 bases, with 27 bases lying between them. The CDR3 runs 15 residues. Germline CDR1 and CDR2: MNHEY and SMNVEV (reference sequence). CDR3 bases: TGTGCCAGCAGTGCGGACAAGGCCCCCCGCGTGGTGAGGTTCTTT. Amino acids: CASSADKAPRVVRFF.

This rearrangement joins TRBV19 to TRBJ2-1; D unclear. The CDR3 has 14 amino acids. CDR1 and CDR2 (germline): LNHDA, SQIVND (reference sequence). The V end lost 3 bases, the J end lost 6 bases, and 12 bases lay between the germline ends. CDR3 protein: CASSMRQRFNEQFF. CDR3 coding DNA: TGTGCCAGTAGTATGAGGCAGAGATTCAATGAGCAGTTCTTC.

The chain joins TRBV18 to TRBJ2-1; TRBD1 aligns across 7 bases. The germline V gene encodes CDR1 KGHSH and CDR2 LQKENI. Trimming cost V 9 bases and J 8 bases; bases outside gene matches: 13. The CDR3 is 14 amino acids. Here the CDR3 DNA reads TGTGCCAGTTTCGAACGACAGGGTGGCGATGAGCAGTTCTTC. It encodes CASFERQGGDEQFF.

The V gene is TRBV2, the J gene TRBJ2-3, with TRBD2 matching over 9 bases. The junction had 6 bases not matched to a gene; V was cut back by 3 bases and J by 8 bases. CDR1 is SNHLY and CDR2 is FYNNEI in the germline V gene. The CDR3 spans 14 residues. The CDR3 sequence is CASSEISGSRTQYF. For the CDR3, the DNA is TGTGCCAGCAGTGAGATTAGCGGGAGTCGTACGCAGTATTTT.

This clone was counted between two and nine times. The chain has TRBV11-2 and TRBJ2-7, with 8 nucleotides matching TRBD1. Germline CDR1 and CDR2: SGHAT and FQNNGV. V trimming: 2 bases; J trimming: 3 bases; junction bases outside the gene matches: 3. The CDR3 has 14 residues. CDR3: CASSLLDRGYEQYF. The CDR3 DNA sequence: TGTGCCAGCAGCTTACTCGACAGGGGCTACGAGCAGTACTTC.

In its sample, this clone was seen a few times. One junction end does not reproduce the germline sequence, and a read error may be involved. This chain links TRBV2 with TRBJ1-1; the D gene is possibly TRBD1 (5 bases). The CDR3 contains 14 residues. The germline CDR1 and CDR2 sequences are SNHLY and FYNNEI. The CDR3 coding sequence is TGTGCCAGCAGTGAAAACAGGCTGAATACTGAAGCTTTCTTT. The encoded protein is CASSENRLNTEAFF.

Only a few counts were recorded for this clone. The genes are TRBV18 and TRBJ1-2; D is possibly TRBD1 (5 bases). Germline CDR1 and CDR2: KGHSH and LQKENI. The CDR3 has 12 residues. The V end was cut by 5 bases, the J end by 5 bases, with 9 bases between. CDR3 region: CASSVDRYGYTF. The CDR3, as DNA: TGTGCCAGCTCAGTAGACAGATATGGCTACACCTTC.

This clone appeared a few times. The chain joins TRBV6-1 to TRBJ1-1, with D unclear. V shed 0 bases and J shed 2 bases, with 7 bases lying between them. The CDR3 contains 14 residues. The germline V gene encodes CDR1 MNHNS and CDR2 SASEGT. CDR3 amino acids: CASSEAHRNTEAFF. For the CDR3, the DNA is TGTGCCAGCAGTGAAGCGCACAGAAACACTGAAGCTTTCTTT.

This clone was seen only a few times. The chain is built from TRBV2 and TRBJ1-6; TRBD1 matches at 8 bases. Looked up from germline, CDR1 is SNHLY and CDR2 is FYNNEI. CDR3 size: 15 residues. V was clipped by 4 bases and J by 10 bases; unmatched bases: 9. The CDR3 sequence: CASSGQDRGRSPLHF. In DNA form, the CDR3 reads TGTGCCAGCAGTGGGCAAGACAGGGGTAGGTCACCCCTCCACTTT.

The chain has TRBV14 and TRBJ2-1; unclear D gene. The CDR3 loop spans 18 amino acids. Germline CDR1 is SGHDN and CDR2 is FVKESK. The germline V and J ends were trimmed by 0 bases and 2 bases, with 17 bases remaining between them. In DNA, the CDR3 is TGTGCCAGCAGCCAAGAGCTTCTGCCTCCTTGGCCCTACAATGAGCAGTTCTTC. Translation gives CASSQELLPPWPYNEQFF.

This clone was seen more than once but under ten times. The gene calls are TRBV11-2 and TRBJ2-5; 10 bases line up with TRBD2. This CDR3 region has 15 residues. In germline, CDR1 is SGHAT, CDR2 FQNNGV. Trimming at V came to 1 base and at J to 5 bases, leaving 4 bases not matched to a gene. DNA for the CDR3: TGTGCCAGCAGCTTAGGGCTAGCGGGGGTCGAGACCCAGTACTTC. Its translation is CASSLGLAGVETQYF.

The chain links TRBV27 to TRBJ2-3; 8 nucleotides align to TRBD2. The CDR3 consists of 15 residues. V gave up 3 bases and J gave up 4 bases; unmatched junction bases: 6. Germline-derived CDR1 and CDR2 are MNHEY and SMNVEV (reference sequence). The CDR3 reads CASSLAGRAPDTQYF. The CDR3 nucleotides read TGTGCCAGCAGTTTGGCCGGGAGGGCCCCAGATACGCAGTATTTT.

In DNA, the CDR3 is TGTGCCACCAGCAGTGTGTCACAGGGTTCCTATGGCTACACCTTC. Its protein product is CATSSVSQGSYGYTF. This rearrangement joins TRBV15 to TRBJ1-2; a possible D gene is TRBD1 (6 bases). V lost 3 bases and J 4 bases, leaving 15 bases between the germline ends. From germline, CDR1 is LNHNV and CDR2 YYDKDF (reference sequence). The CDR3 is made up of 15 amino acids. The variable domain in full, with the rest retrieved from reference TRBV15 and TRBJ1-2, is DAMVIQNPRYQVTQFGKPVTLSCSQTLNHNVMYWYQQKSSQAPKLLFHYYDKDFNNEADTPDNFQSRRPNTSFCFLDIRSPGLGDTAMYLCATSSVSQGSYGYTFGSGTRLTVV.

The CDR3 protein is CASRPGGLSNQETQYF. CDR3 nucleotides: TGCGCCAGCAGACCTGGCGGACTGAGTAACCAAGAGACCCAGTACTTC. The chain recombines TRBV23-1 with TRBJ2-5, with D possibly being TRBD2 (5 bases). TRBV23-1 carries the ORF label, with uncertain function. The CDR3 spans 16 residues. V lost 6 bases and J 0 bases, leaving 17 bases between the germline ends.

The rearrangement uses TRBV19 and TRBJ2-1; 12 nucleotides agree with TRBD2. The length of the CDR3 is 14 residues. With 6 bases clipped from V and 8 bases from J, the junction kept 5 bases outside the gene matches. Germline assignment: CDR1 LNHDA and CDR2 SQIVND (reference sequence). The DNA of the CDR3 is TGTGCCAGTAGCAGGGGACTAGCGGGCGATGAGCAGTTCTTC. It codes for CASSRGLAGDEQFF.

A few counts support this clone. The V call is TRBV5-6, the J call TRBJ1-5, with D possibly TRBD1 on 5 matching bases. This CDR3 region has 16 residues. The germline V gene encodes CDR1 SGHDT and CDR2 YYEEEE. Trimming pared 0 bases from V and 0 bases from J, leaving 10 bases between. CDR3 region: CASSLVSGASNQPQHF. The CDR3 DNA reads TGTGCCAGCAGCTTGGTCTCTGGGGCTAGCAATCAGCCCCAGCATTTT.

This clone was picked up a small number of times. V and J are TRBV19 and TRBJ1-3, with 8 bases that match TRBD1. With 6 bases clipped from V and 5 bases from J, the junction kept 9 bases outside the gene matches. The germline V gene encodes CDR1 LNHDA and CDR2 SQIVND (reference sequence). The CDR3 totals 15 residues. The DNA for the CDR3 is TGTGCCAGTAGCACCGTCCGGACAGGGAGAAACACCATATATTTT. This translates into CASSTVRTGRNTIYF.

This clone was seen only a few times. V gene TRBV2 combines with J gene TRBJ2-5; TRBD2 might be the D (5 bases). The V gene's germline CDR1 is SNHLY and CDR2 FYNNEI. V was pared by 2 bases and J by 3 bases, with 10 bases between. This CDR3 region has 14 residues. Here the CDR3 DNA reads TGTGCCAGCAGTGAAAGCGGTTACAAAGAGACCCAGTACTTC. It specifies CASSESGYKETQYF.

There are a few counts of this clone. The gene calls are TRBV30 and TRBJ1-5; TRBD1 might be the D (5 bases). Germline V gene data show CDR1 as GTSNPN and CDR2 as SVGIG (reference sequence). The CDR3 length is 12 residues. Trimming pared 4 bases from V and 3 bases from J, leaving 7 bases between. Here the CDR3 DNA reads TGTGCCTGGACCAGGGACAATCAGCCCCAGCATTTT. The encoded protein is CAWTRDNQPQHF.

The rearrangement links TRBV15 to TRBJ2-7; D is perhaps TRBD2 (5 bases). The CDR3 is 13 residues long. Germline-derived CDR1 and CDR2 are LNHNV and YYDKDF (reference sequence). The germline V and J ends were trimmed by 4 bases and 6 bases, with 13 bases remaining between them. In nucleotides, the CDR3 is TGTGCCACCAGCACCTGGAGGAGTGGCGAGCAGTACTTC. Its translation is CATSTWRSGEQYF.